A selection of T cell receptor beta chains follows, all from one sample in a study of control samples from healthy donors and cancer patients. Measured with immunoSEQ multiplex PCR; TCRdb has only the in-frame clones, and not every one. The table has about 140,000 clones, approximately 91% seen once. The sequencing sample was made of blood. These receptors were obtained from a woman in her 30s in good health. Each CDR3 is given with its conserved first and last residue. The D gene is left open where the match is weak. The listing skips clone size in some rows; elsewhere it reads once, few, many or a size class.

TRBV9	NA	NA	TRBJ1-4	16	CASSDPWSATNEKLFF	TGTGCCAGCAGCGATCCCTGGTCTGCAACTAATGAAAAACTGTTTTTT
TRBV13	NA	NA	TRBJ2-2	14	CASSTPRNTGELFF	TGTGCCAGCAGCACCCCTAGGAACACCGGGGAGCTGTTTTTT
TRBV30	NA	TRBD1	TRBJ2-1	12	CAYRQGWNEQFF	TGTGCCTATCGACAGGGTTGGAATGAGCAGTTCTTC
TRBV6-5	NA	TRBD1	TRBJ1-5	15	CASSPDRARNQPQHF	TGTGCCAGCAGTCCAGACAGGGCTCGCAATCAGCCCCAGCATTTT
TRBV5-1	NA	NA	TRBJ2-3	13	CASSWEFGDTQYF	TGCGCCAGCAGCTGGGAGTTTGGCGATACGCAGTATTTT
TRBV24-1	NA	TRBD2	TRBJ2-3	16	CATSDPGTSGRTTQYF	TGTGCCACCAGTGACCCCGGGACTAGCGGGAGGACTACGCAGTATTTT
TRBV27	NA	NA	TRBJ1-2	17	CASSLSSISGGIYGYTF	TGTGCCAGCAGTTTATCGAGCATCTCGGGGGGTATCTATGGCTACACCTTC
TRBV10-1	NA	NA	TRBJ1-1	14	CASSRDRLNTEAFF	TGCGCCAGTTCCCGGGACCGACTGAACACTGAAGCTTTCTTT
TRBV7-2	NA	NA	TRBJ2-7	14	CASSVLPESYEQYF	TGTGCCAGCAGTGTCCTTCCTGAATCCTACGAGCAGTACTTC
TRBV5-6	NA	NA	TRBJ1-4	13	CASNSPNGEKLFF	TGTGCCAGCAATAGTCCCAACGGAGAAAAACTGTTTTTT
TRBV2	few	NA	TRBJ2-7	13	CASLRTSPYEQYF	TGTGCCAGCCTGAGGACTTCCCCCTACGAGCAGTACTTC
TRBV28	NA	NA	TRBJ2-7	16	CASSRGGGGGAYEQYF	TGTGCCAGCAGTCGAGGCGGGGGAGGGGGAGCCTACGAGCAGTACTTC
TRBV10-3	NA	NA	TRBJ1-2	16	CAISESGRAEGYGYTF	TGTGCCATCAGTGAGTCGGGCCGTGCCGAGGGCTATGGCTACACCTTC
TRBV25-1	few	NA	TRBJ1-5	16	CASSESGKKGNQPQHF	TGTGCCAGCAGTGAGTCGGGGAAAAAAGGCAATCAGCCCCAGCATTTT
TRBV10-3	NA	TRBD1	TRBJ1-2	14	CAINNRGRGDGYTF	TGTGCCATCAACAACAGGGGGCGAGGGGATGGCTACACCTTC
TRBV7-3	NA	NA	TRBJ2-1	14	CASSPTGPSNEQFF	TGTGCCAGCAGCCCTACGGGACCGTCCAATGAGCAGTTCTTC
TRBV7-2	NA	NA	TRBJ1-1	16	CASSLGPDGANTEAFF	TGTGCCAGCAGCTTAGGCCCCGACGGGGCGAACACTGAAGCTTTCTTT
TRBV25-1	NA	NA	TRBJ1-6	16	CASSEWQSSYNSPLHF	TGTGCCAGCAGTGAATGGCAGAGCTCCTATAATTCACCCCTCCACTTT
TRBV3-1/TRBV3-2	NA	NA	TRBJ1-1	13	CASSQEGRWEAFF	TGTGCCAGCAGCCAAGAGGGCAGATGGGAAGCTTTCTTT
TRBV6-2/TRBV6-3	NA	NA	TRBJ1-5	14	CASSRVYSNQPQHF	TGTGCCAGCAGTCGGGTCTATAGCAATCAGCCCCAGCATTTT
TRBV7-3	once	NA	TRBJ2-1	11	CASSLDNEQFF	TGTGCCAGCAGCTTGGACAATGAGCAGTTCTTC
TRBV4-1	NA	NA	TRBJ2-1	15	CASSSISYSYNEQFF	TGCGCCAGCAGCTCAATTAGCTACTCCTACAATGAGCAGTTCTTC
TRBV5-5	NA	TRBD1	TRBJ1-1	14	CASSRQGASTEAFF	TGTGCCAGCAGCCGACAGGGGGCCAGCACTGAAGCTTTCTTT
TRBV28	NA	TRBD2	TRBJ2-1	17	CASSSRTSGTSYNEQFF	TGTGCCAGCAGTTCCAGGACTAGCGGGACCTCCTACAATGAGCAGTTCTTC
TRBV12-5	NA	TRBD1	TRBJ1-5	14	CATPVGQGFQPQHF	TGTGCTACCCCTGTGGGACAGGGGTTTCAGCCCCAGCATTTT
TRBV2	NA	TRBD1	TRBJ1-6	17	CASSERGPGQLNSPLHF	TGTGCCAGCAGTGAAAGGGGGCCGGGACAGCTTAATTCACCCCTCCACTTT
TRBV15	NA	NA	TRBJ2-1	14	CATSRAQGGNEQFF	TGTGCCACCAGCCGAGCACAGGGAGGGAATGAGCAGTTCTTC
TRBV19	NA	NA	TRBJ2-1	15	CASSIRQVSQAEQFF	TGTGCCAGTAGTATCCGGCAGGTCAGCCAGGCTGAGCAGTTCTTC
TRBV18	NA	TRBD2	TRBJ2-7	16	CASSPSTSGTTWEQYF	TGTGCCAGCTCACCATCGACTAGCGGGACCACTTGGGAGCAGTACTTC
TRBV7-3	NA	TRBD2	TRBJ2-1	16	CASSFEGGPLYNEQFF	TGTGCCAGCAGCTTCGAGGGAGGGCCCCTCTACAATGAGCAGTTCTTC
TRBV7-8	NA	NA	TRBJ2-2	14	CASSWAGNTGELFF	TGTGCCAGCAGCTGGGCAGGGAACACCGGGGAGCTGTTTTTT
TRBV27	NA	NA	TRBJ2-1	14	CASSSRRYYNEQFF	TGTGCCAGCAGTTCCCGCCGATATTACAATGAGCAGTTCTTC
TRBV5-6	NA	TRBD2	TRBJ2-1	15	CASSLVWPSGYEQFF	TGTGCCAGCAGCTTGGTTTGGCCTAGCGGGTATGAGCAGTTCTTC
TRBV5-1	NA	NA	TRBJ2-6	15	CASSLKGTGANVLTF	TGCGCCAGCAGCTTGAAGGGGACTGGGGCCAACGTCCTGACTTTC
TRBV3-1/TRBV3-2	once	NA	TRBJ1-5	16	CASSQDVGGRNQPQHF	TGTGCCAGCAGCCAAGATGTGGGGGGGAGGAATCAGCCCCAGCATTTT
TRBV3-1/TRBV3-2	NA	NA	TRBJ1-1	12	CASSLDTSEAFF	TGTGCCAGCAGCCTCGACACCTCTGAAGCTTTCTTT
TRBV7-3	NA	TRBD2	TRBJ2-7	16	CASSPGTSGRPVEQYF	TGTGCCAGCAGCCCCGGGACTAGCGGGAGGCCCGTGGAGCAGTACTTC
TRBV30	NA	NA	TRBJ2-1	13	CAWSGGTHNEQFF	TGTGCCTGGAGTGGTGGGACCCACAATGAGCAGTTCTTC
TRBV9	NA	TRBD1	TRBJ1-2	15	CASSVVGTGDYGYTF	TGTGCCAGCAGCGTAGTGGGGACAGGGGACTATGGCTACACCTTC
TRBV18	NA	TRBD2	TRBJ2-7	15	CASSPASGTSYEQYF	TGTGCCAGCTCACCAGCTAGCGGGACTTCTTACGAGCAGTACTTC
TRBV11-2	NA	NA	TRBJ2-3	14	CASSFFKGTDTQYF	TGTGCCAGCAGCTTTTTCAAGGGGACAGATACGCAGTATTTT
TRBV5-1	NA	NA	TRBJ2-1	16	CASSLVSGRSYNEQFF	TGCGCCAGCAGCTTGGTGTCAGGGAGGTCCTACAATGAGCAGTTCTTC
TRBV6-1	NA	TRBD2	TRBJ2-2	16	CASSELAGAITGELFF	TGTGCCAGCAGTGAACTAGCGGGAGCTATCACCGGGGAGCTGTTTTTT
TRBV7-9	NA	TRBD2	TRBJ2-2	14	CASSLGGRAGELFF	TGTGCCAGCAGCTTAGGCGGGAGGGCCGGGGAGCTGTTTTTT
TRBV6-5	NA	TRBD1	TRBJ1-2	15	CASSPSGTGRYGYTF	TGTGCCAGCAGCCCCTCGGGGACAGGGAGATATGGCTACACCTTC
TRBV20-1	once	NA	TRBJ2-1	11	CSASGNNEQFF	TGCAGTGCTAGCGGGAACAATGAGCAGTTCTTC
TRBV14	once	TRBD1	TRBJ1-1	14	CASSPGQPVFEAFF	TGTGCCAGCAGCCCGGGACAGCCCGTATTTGAAGCTTTCTTT
TRBV28	NA	TRBD1	TRBJ1-5	18	CASFFAGQGGAKLEPQHF	TGTGCCAGCTTTTTCGCTGGACAGGGAGGGGCCAAGTTAGAGCCCCAGCATTTT
TRBV3-1/TRBV3-2	NA	TRBD1	TRBJ1-5	15	CASSATGGSTQPQHF	TGTGCCAGCAGCGCTACAGGGGGCTCAACTCAGCCCCAGCATTTT
TRBV2	NA	NA	TRBJ2-1	11	CASKYVDEQFF	TGTGCCAGCAAATACGTGGATGAGCAGTTCTTC